These 25 T cell receptor beta chains were sequenced from one sample in a study of low-dose radiotherapy and immunotherapy resistance in tumors. The time point was: after trial treatment. The treatment: LDRT plus nivolumab, ipilimumab, low-dose cyclophosphamide and aspirin (RACIN trial). First-strand cDNA used TRAV- and TRBV-specific primers, covering alpha and beta chains. TCR amplification involved about 18 PCR cycles with a constant-region primer and V-primer adapter. TCRdb analysed the reads with MiXCR anew, one entry per CDR3 protein. Altogether fewer than 110,000 distinct CDR3 sequences are present, roughly 20% being singletons, with the ten largest covering approximately 4%. The source material was PBMCs, sampled after low-dose radiotherapy plus immunotherapy. Receptors were obtained from a male donor with prostate cancer.

The genes are TRBV5-6 and TRBJ1-2; unclear D gene. Between the trimmed V and J ends, which lost 0 bases and 2 bases, there was a span of 8 bases. The CDR3 consists of 14 residues. From germline, CDR1 is SGHDT and CDR2 YYEEEE. The CDR3 region is CASSLAQTNYGYTF. DNA for the CDR3: TGTGCCAGCAGCTTGGCACAGACAAACTATGGCTACACCTTC. The whole variable domain, remainder taken from reference TRBV5-6 and TRBJ1-2, is DAGVTQSPTHLIKTRGQQVTLRCSPKSGHDTVSWYQQALGQGPQFIFQYYEEEERQRGNFPDRFSGHQFPNYSSELNVNALLLGDSALYLCASSLAQTNYGYTFGSGTRLTVV.

A few counts support this clonotype. The V gene is TRBV5-1, the J gene TRBJ1-1; D remains ambiguous. The CDR3 runs to 15 residues. CDR1 SGHRS and CDR2 YFSETQ come from the germline V gene. V lost 0 bases to trimming and J lost 1 base, with 10 bases between them. CDR3 residues: CASSLASRPNTEAFF. In nucleotides, the CDR3 is TGCGCCAGCAGCTTGGCCAGTCGGCCGAACACTGAAGCTTTCTTT.

This clonotype was recorded many times. The chain is built from TRBV7-9 and TRBJ2-3; maybe TRBD2 (5 bases). V shed 9 bases and J shed 0 bases, with 7 bases lying between them. Germline-derived CDR1 and CDR2 are SEHNR and FQNEAQ (reference sequence). This CDR3 is 12 amino acids long. CDR3 amino acids: CASRTSTDTQYF. CDR3 nucleotide sequence: TGTGCCAGTCGGACTAGCACAGATACGCAGTATTTT.

The sample holds many counts of this clonotype. This chain's CDR3 is CASSSVGLFTTYEQYF. The CDR3 region has the DNA TGTGCCAGCAGTTCTGTGGGACTCTTTACGACCTACGAGCAGTACTTC. The genes are TRBV6-2 or TRBV6-3 and TRBJ2-7; possibly TRBD2 for D (6 bases). The germline V gene encodes CDR1 MNHEY and CDR2 SVGEGT. The CDR3 contains 16 residues. The ends were cut back, 4 bases at V and 2 bases at J, with 18 bases in the middle.

This clonotype was recorded at least ten times. The gene calls are TRBV10-3 and TRBJ2-5; 12 bases agree with TRBD2. The V gene end was trimmed by 11 bases and the J gene end by 4 bases; junction bases not matched to a gene: 8. Germline loops: CDR1 ENHRY, CDR2 SYGVKD. The CDR3 sequence is 14 residues long. CDR3: CAAQTSGGPETQYF. For the CDR3, the DNA is TGTGCCGCCCAGACTAGCGGGGGTCCAGAGACCCAGTACTTC.

The sample holds many counts of this clonotype. This sequence joins TRBV9 and TRBJ2-2, with unresolved D. Trimming removed 6 bases from V and 4 bases from J, with 4 bases in between. The CDR3 loop spans 11 amino acids. The germline V gene encodes CDR1 SGDLS and CDR2 YYNGEE. The CDR3 here is CASTSTGELFF. The DNA of the CDR3 is TGTGCCAGCACCAGCACCGGGGAGCTGTTTTTT.

This clonotype was seen ten or more times. The V gene is TRBV5-1, the J gene TRBJ1-6; D ambiguous. CDR1 is SGHRS and CDR2 is YFSETQ in the germline V gene. The CDR3 is made up of 13 amino acids. V dropped 4 bases and J dropped 10 bases, with 12 bases sitting between them. The CDR3 coding sequence is TGCGCCAGCAGCCGAAGGGAGGGATCACCCCTCCACTTT. Translating gives CASSRREGSPLHF. The entire variable domain, with the rest obtained from reference TRBV5-1 and TRBJ1-6, is as follows: KAGVTQTPRYLIKTRGQQVTLSCSPISGHRSVSWYQQTPGQGLQFLFEYFSETQRNKGNFPGRFSGRQFSNSRSEMNVSTLELGDSALYLCASSRREGSPLHFGNGTRLTVT.

This clonotype was counted at least ten times. This chain connects TRBV12-3 or TRBV12-4 to TRBJ2-5; the match to TRBD2 covers 10 bases. J gave up 6 bases and V 6 bases, and 10 bases lay outside the gene matches. The CDR3 consists of 15 residues. The CDR3 bases are TGTGCCAGCAGATCAAGCGGGGGGGCCGTACAGACCCAGTACTTC. Translation gives CASRSSGGAVQTQYF.

This clonotype was recorded only once. A far larger clone is a single base away, which makes a read error likely. The chain uses TRBV5-6 and TRBJ2-1; possibly TRBD1 or TRBD2 for D (5 bases each). V lost 0 bases and J lost 10, with 20 bases in between. The CDR3 length is 16 residues. Germline values: CDR1 SGHDT, CDR2 YYEEEE. The CDR3 loop reads CASSLGPGPDSYEQFF. The CDR3 nucleotides read TGTGCCAGCAGCTTGGGTCCGGGGCCAGACTCCTACGAGCAGTTCTTC.

In its sample, this clonotype was seen many times. The gene calls are TRBV5-6 and TRBJ1-4; tentatively, D is TRBD1 (6 bases). This CDR3 region has 17 residues. CDR1 and CDR2 from the germline V gene are SGHDT and YYEEEE. The V and J ends lost 4 bases and 3 bases respectively, with 19 bases between them. The CDR3 DNA reads TGTGCCAGCAGCCCACCGGCGGGGGCGCAGGCTAATGAAAAACTGTTTTTT. Its translation: CASSPPAGAQANEKLFF.

This clonotype was counted ten times or more. The rearrangement joins TRBV29-1 to TRBJ2-5; D ambiguous. The CDR3 is 15 residues long. Germline values: CDR1 SQVTM, CDR2 ANQGSEA. Trimming cost V 4 bases and J 7 bases, with 22 bases left between them. The CDR3 DNA sequence: TGCAGCGTTGGAAATGAGGCAGCAGGCCTCGGGACCCAGTACTTC. Encoded protein: CSVGNEAAGLGTQYF.

This clonotype was observed at least ten times. J is TRBJ1-1 and V is TRBV5-1, with D maybe TRBD1 (6 bases). CDR1 and CDR2 from the germline V gene are SGHRS and YFSETQ. V gave up 3 bases and J gave up 3 bases, with 18 bases separating them. The CDR3 sequence is 16 residues long. DNA of the CDR3: TGCGCCAGCAGCTCCCGGGACACCGATTCGGACACTGAAGCTTTCTTT. Translation: CASSSRDTDSDTEAFF. Drawing the rest from reference TRBV5-1 and TRBJ1-1, the complete variable domain is KAGVTQTPRYLIKTRGQQVTLSCSPISGHRSVSWYQQTPGQGLQFLFEYFSETQRNKGNFPGRFSGRQFSNSRSEMNVSTLELGDSALYLCASSSRDTDSDTEAFFGQGTRLTVV.

V usage is TRBV11-2 and J usage is TRBJ1-1, with D perhaps matching TRBD1 (5 bases). This CDR3 region has 14 residues. Germline V gene data show CDR1 as SGHAT and CDR2 as FQNNGV. Trimming pared 2 bases from V and 0 bases from J, leaving 7 bases between. The CDR3 region is CASSLNRMNTEAFF. In DNA, the CDR3 is TGTGCCAGCAGCTTAAACAGGATGAACACTGAAGCTTTCTTT.

This clonotype was found many times. The V gene is TRBV19, the J gene TRBJ2-5, with unresolved D. Germline CDR1 is LNHDA and CDR2 is SQIVND (reference sequence). This CDR3 has 15 amino acids. Deletions cut 6 bases from V and 4 bases from J, with 18 bases between. The CDR3 DNA is TGTGCCAGTAGCCCGACGACTGGGGTGGGAGAGACCCAGTACTTC. Amino acid sequence: CASSPTTGVGETQYF.

This clonotype has ten or more counts. The genes are TRBV7-2 and TRBJ2-7, with D unclear. Germline CDR1 SGHTA, CDR2 FQGNSA. The CDR3 sequence is 14 residues long. V lost 1 base to trimming and J lost 6 bases, with 13 bases between them. The CDR3 DNA follows: TGTGCCAGCAGCTTAGTCTCTACTGGGTCCGAGCAGTACTTC. This codes for CASSLVSTGSEQYF.

This clonotype has at least ten counts. This chain uses TRBV5-1 with TRBJ2-7; 8 bases match TRBD1. This CDR3 contains 15 residues. Germline V gene sequence: CDR1 SGHRS, CDR2 YFSETQ. Unmatched junction bases numbered 5, after V lost 3 bases and J lost 0 bases. The CDR3 is CASSSGGPVSYEQYF. The DNA of the CDR3 is TGCGCCAGCAGCTCAGGGGGCCCGGTCTCCTACGAGCAGTACTTC.

This clonotype was detected many times. One junction end does not reproduce the germline sequence, and a read error may be involved. The rearrangement links TRBV5-1 to TRBJ2-7, with 7 nucleotides matching TRBD2. Germline lookup yields CDR1 SGHRS and CDR2 YFSETQ. The CDR3 covers 13 residues. CDR3 protein: CASSLGEMGGLDF. Here the CDR3 DNA reads TGCGCCAGCAGCTTGGGAGAAATGGGAGGACTAGACTTC.

This clonotype occurred many times. The chain carries TRBV15 and TRBJ2-5; D gene unclear. The V end was cut by 0 bases, the J end by 1 base, with 9 bases between. Germline-derived CDR1 and CDR2 are LNHNV and YYDKDF (reference sequence). The CDR3 extends over 15 amino acids. The CDR3, as DNA: TGTGCCACCAGCAGAGATCGAGGCCCCCAAGAGACCCAGTACTTC. Translating gives CATSRDRGPQETQYF.

This rearrangement joins TRBV10-3 to TRBJ2-7, with D possibly TRBD1 on 8 matching bases. In germline, CDR1 is ENHRY, CDR2 SYGVKD. V lost 3 bases, J lost 0 bases, and 30 bases lay in between. The CDR3 runs to 21 residues. The CDR3: CAISDETRQGPSGGLSYEQYF. In nucleotides, the CDR3 is TGTGCCATCAGTGATGAGACGAGACAGGGGCCGTCCGGGGGGCTCTCCTACGAGCAGTACTTC.

This clonotype was recorded at least ten times. V is TRBV10-2 and J is TRBJ2-3, with D perhaps matching TRBD1 or TRBD2 (5 bases each). Germline assignment: CDR1 WSHSY and CDR2 SAAADI. Trimming shortened V by 6 bases and J by 8 bases, and 12 bases separated the two germline ends. CDR3 size: 12 residues. The CDR3 DNA reads as TGCGCCAGCAGCCCGCTGAGGGGTACGCAGTATTTT. The encoded protein is CASSPLRGTQYF.

This clonotype occurred many times. The chain has TRBV7-3 and TRBJ1-5; 9 nucleotides match TRBD1. The CDR3 covers 18 residues. Trimming removed 6 bases from V and 0 bases from J; junction bases left unmatched: 12. Germline V CDR1 and CDR2: SGHTA, FQGTGA. CDR3 loop: CASSQPGQGPYSNQPQHF. The CDR3 region has the DNA TGTGCCAGCAGTCAACCGGGACAGGGACCTTATAGCAATCAGCCCCAGCATTTT. The whole variable domain, filled in from reference TRBV7-3 and TRBJ1-5, reads GAGVSQTPSNKVTEKGKYVELRCDPISGHTALYWYRQSLGQGPEFLIYFQGTGAADDSGLPNDRFFAVRPEGSVSTLKIQRTERGDSAVYLCASSQPGQGPYSNQPQHFGDGTRLSIL.

This clonotype came up many times. The CDR3 nucleotides read TGCAGCGTTGAAGAACTCTCGGGACTAGCGGTAAACATTCAGTACTTC. Protein: CSVEELSGLAVNIQYF. This sequence joins TRBV29-1 and TRBJ2-4, with 11 bases lining up with TRBD2. Germline lookup yields CDR1 SQVTM and CDR2 ANQGSEA. The CDR3 spans 16 residues. J lost 6 bases, V lost 0 bases, and 7 bases had no gene match.

This clonotype was counted many times. The V call is TRBV6-2 or TRBV6-3, the J call TRBJ2-3; D is uncertain. V was cut by 9 bases and J by 4 bases, with 17 bases left in between. The CDR3 extends over 14 amino acids. The germline V gene encodes CDR1 MNHEY and CDR2 SVGEGT. CDR3 amino acids: CASLRQAASDTQYF. The CDR3 DNA is TGTGCCAGTTTGAGGCAGGCGGCGTCAGATACGCAGTATTTT.

The table lists this clonotype with many counts. The CDR3 reads CASSMVWGDTEAFF. The CDR3 DNA is TGTGCCAGTAGTATGGTCTGGGGCGACACTGAAGCTTTCTTT. This chain joins TRBV19 and TRBJ1-1; possible D gene TRBD1, 5 bases. The CDR3 loop spans 14 amino acids. Germline lookup yields CDR1 LNHDA and CDR2 SQIVND (reference sequence). The V end lost 3 bases, the J end lost 3 bases, and 11 bases lay between the germline ends. The full variable domain, rest sourced from reference TRBV19 and TRBJ1-1, is DGGITQSPKYLFRKEGQNVTLSCEQNLNHDAMYWYRQDPGQGLRLIYYSQIVNDFQKGDIAEGYSVSREKKESFPLTVTSAQKNPTAFYLCASSMVWGDTEAFFGQGTRLTVV.

Remarks on this clonotype: This probably arose from a read error, given a far larger clone one base away. The rearrangement links TRBV6-2 or TRBV6-3 to TRBJ2-5; TRBD2 matches at 9 bases. Per germline, CDR1 MNHEY and CDR2 SVGEGT. This CDR3 has 15 amino acids. The junction had 12 bases not matched to a gene; V was cut back by 2 bases and J by 11 bases. CDR3 amino acids: CASSYSGGTYNEQYF. The CDR3 DNA reads TGTGCCAGCAGTTACAGCGGGGGGACTTACAATGAGCAGTACTTC.